Presented here are 11 T cell receptor beta chains from one specimen sequenced in a study of shared clonotypes between healthy human individuals. Produced via immunoSEQ multiplex PCR; TCRdb's table is partial and in-frame only. The table has about 680,000 clones, about 90% seen once. CD45RO-negative cells were positively selected for CCR7, leaving out terminally differentiated effector memory CD45RA+ cells. Sequencing input: naive CD8+ T cells sorted from blood. The receptors were sampled from a man aged 25-45 years in good health.

This chain connects TRBV7-9 to TRBJ2-1, with 11 positions matching TRBD1. Trimming took 4 bases from V and 6 from J; bases not matched to a gene: 8. The CDR3 totals 16 residues. Germline V gene sequence: CDR1 SEHNR, CDR2 FQNEAQ (reference sequence). Here the CDR3 reads CASSSIPDRGRNEQFF. CDR3 nucleotide sequence: TGTGCCAGCAGCTCCATCCCGGACAGGGGGCGCAATGAGCAGTTCTTC.

Remarks on this clone: The identical CDR3 is also encoded by other nucleotide sequences in the sample. The chain carries TRBV7-9 and TRBJ2-7; no clear D gene. Between the trimmed V and J ends, which lost 1 base and 3 bases, there was a span of 4 bases. CDR3 length: 12 residues. CDR1 and CDR2 (germline): SEHNR, FQNEAQ (reference sequence). This chain's CDR3 is CASSLVIYEQYF. The DNA of the CDR3 is TGTGCCAGCAGCTTAGTCATCTACGAGCAGTACTTC.

The chain combines TRBV6-1 with TRBJ1-3; perhaps TRBD1 as D (5 bases). From germline, CDR1 is MNHNS and CDR2 SASEGT. The CDR3 sequence is 15 residues long. The ends were cut back, 3 bases at V and 0 bases at J, with 9 bases in the middle. The CDR3 nucleotides read TGTGCCAGCAGTGATAAGGGGCGCTCTGGAAACACCATATATTTT. Protein sequence: CASSDKGRSGNTIYF.

This chain links TRBV6-6 with TRBJ2-7, with D possibly TRBD2 on 6 matching bases. In germline, CDR1 is MNHNY, CDR2 SVGAGI (reference sequence). This CDR3 contains 16 residues. V shed 0 bases and J shed 2 bases, with 14 bases lying between them. The CDR3 reads CASSYSTPASAYEQYF. The CDR3 DNA reads TGTGCCAGCAGTTACTCGACCCCCGCTAGCGCCTACGAGCAGTACTTC.

The chain recombines TRBV28 with TRBJ2-3; tentatively, D is TRBD2 (5 bases). Trimming cost V 6 bases and J 3 bases, with 16 bases left between them. CDR1 MDHEN and CDR2 SYDVKM come from the germline V gene. The CDR3 totals 15 residues. CDR3 loop: CASRYTRWTTDTQYF. The CDR3 bases are TGTGCCAGCAGGTACACGAGGTGGACTACAGATACGCAGTATTTT. The full variable domain, in which reference TRBV28 and TRBJ2-3 provide the parts outside the CDR3, is DVKVTQSSRYLVKRTGEKVFLECVQDMDHENMFWYRQDPGLGLRLIYFSYDVKMKEKGDIPEGYSVSREKKERFSLILESASTNQTSMYLCASRYTRWTTDTQYFGPGTRLTVL.

The rearrangement links TRBV11-2 to TRBJ1-3; D is undetermined. The length of the CDR3 is 13 residues. Germline CDR1 is SGHAT and CDR2 is FQNNGV. Between the trimmed V and J ends, which lost 3 bases and 2 bases, there was a span of 5 bases. This chain's CDR3 is CASSFGPGNTIYF. DNA for the CDR3: TGTGCCAGCAGCTTCGGACCTGGAAACACCATATATTTT. The full variable domain, with the rest looked up from reference TRBV11-2 and TRBJ1-3, is EAGVAQSPRYKIIEKRQSVAFWCNPISGHATLYWYQQILGQGPKLLIQFQNNGVVDDSQLPKDRFSAERLKGVDSTLKIQPAKLEDSAVYLCASSFGPGNTIYFGEGSWLTVV.

The chain employs TRBV6-6 and TRBJ2-1, with 14 nucleotides matching TRBD2. The CDR3 is 16 residues long. Germline V gives CDR1 MNHNY, CDR2 SVGAGI (reference sequence). V was clipped by 7 bases and J by 9 bases; unmatched bases: 11. The CDR3 bases are TGTGCCAGCACCGGGACTAGCGGGAGTGGCGTAGGTGAGCAGTTCTTC. Protein sequence: CASTGTSGSGVGEQFF.

The J gene is TRBJ1-2, the V gene TRBV29-1; unclear D gene. Trimming pared 0 bases from V and 0 bases from J, leaving 8 bases between. The germline CDR1 and CDR2 sequences are SQVTM and ANQGSEA. The CDR3 is 14 amino acids. The CDR3 here is CSVEEARTNYGYTF. In DNA, the CDR3 is TGCAGCGTTGAAGAGGCCAGGACTAACTATGGCTACACCTTC.

This chain joins TRBV15 and TRBJ2-7; a possible D gene is TRBD1 (5 bases). The ends were cut back, 9 bases at V and 4 bases at J, with 16 bases in the middle. The CDR3 consists of 13 residues. Germline V CDR1 and CDR2: LNHNV, YYDKDF (reference sequence). CDR3 bases: TGTGCCACGTCCCAGGGTTGGTTTTACGAGCAGTACTTC. It specifies CATSQGWFYEQYF.

V and J are TRBV5-1 and TRBJ2-7; 8 nucleotides line up with TRBD1. Germline values: CDR1 SGHRS, CDR2 YFSETQ. The CDR3 runs 13 residues. With V trimmed by 3 bases and J by 6 bases, 5 bases remained unmatched. The CDR3 here is CASSSGQGREQYF. The CDR3 nucleotides are TGCGCCAGCAGCTCCGGACAGGGACGCGAGCAGTACTTC. Looking up the rest from reference TRBV5-1 and TRBJ2-7 gives the full variable domain: KAGVTQTPRYLIKTRGQQVTLSCSPISGHRSVSWYQQTPGQGLQFLFEYFSETQRNKGNFPGRFSGRQFSNSRSEMNVSTLELGDSALYLCASSSGQGREQYFGPGTRLTVT.

The chain has TRBV7-3 and TRBJ2-2, with TRBD1 as a possible D gene (5 bases). CDR1 and CDR2 from the germline V gene are SGHTA and FQGTGA. Trimming shortened V by 6 bases and J by 5 bases, and 10 bases separated the two germline ends. The CDR3 totals 13 residues. The CDR3 nucleotides read TGTGCCAGCAGTCCACCAGGGACCGGGGAGCTGTTTTTT. Its translation: CASSPPGTGELFF. Complete variable domain (other parts from reference TRBV7-3 and TRBJ2-2): GAGVSQTPSNKVTEKGKYVELRCDPISGHTALYWYRQSLGQGPEFLIYFQGTGAADDSGLPNDRFFAVRPEGSVSTLKIQRTERGDSAVYLCASSPPGTGELFFGEGSRLTVL.